A selection of T cell receptor beta chains follows, all from one sample in a study of T-cell reconstitution after alpha-beta-depleted transplantation in children. TCRdb fed the PCR reads into MiXCR, producing one record per CDR3 protein. The table has approximately 190,000 distinct CDR3 sequences, roughly 8.1% seen once. Sequencing used PBMCs, mostly from graft donor cells, obtained 360 days after TCRalphabeta/CD19-depleted stem cell transplant. Source of these receptors: a male patient aged 2-10 years who had a stem cell transplant for acute myeloid leukemia, so the T cells may come from the graft donor. The CDR3 runs from the conserved cysteine through the conserved F or W. D genes are given only for firm matches. Clone size is not always given. Where it is, it says once, few, many or a class for expanded clones.

d_gene	abundance	v_gene	len	j_gene	CDR3aa	CDR3nt
TRBD2	many	TRBV12-3/TRBV12-4	15	TRBJ2-3	CASSSLAGVTDTQYF	TGTGCCAGCAGTTCCCTAGCGGGAGTCACAGATACGCAGTATTTT
NA	many	TRBV4-2	12	TRBJ2-5	CASSQVSETQYF	TGTGCCAGCAGCCAAGTTTCGGAAACCCAGTACTTC
NA	NA	TRBV20-1	13	TRBJ1-4	CSARNGVNEKLFF	TGCAGTGCTAGAAATGGTGTTAATGAAAAACTGTTTTTT
NA	NA	TRBV29-1	16	TRBJ2-7	CSVERTVNSGSYEQYF	TGCAGCGTTGAACGTACAGTGAATTCGGGTTCCTACGAGCAGTACTTC
TRBD1	NA	TRBV9	17	TRBJ2-6	CASSPLGQDSGANVVTF	TGTGCCAGCAGCCCTTTAGGACAGGACTCTGGGGCCAACGTCGTGACTTTC
NA	NA	TRBV9	15	TRBJ2-2	CASSDRDKNTGELFF	TGTGCCAGCAGCGACCGGGACAAAAACACCGGGGAGCTGTTTTTT
NA	NA	TRBV7-2	14	TRBJ1-5	CASSISTGNQPQHF	TGTGCCAGCAGCATCTCGACAGGTAATCAGCCCCAGCATTTT
TRBD1	few	TRBV7-3	16	TRBJ2-3	CASSLGTGTSTDTQYF	TGTGCCAGCAGCTTAGGGACAGGGACTAGCACAGATACGCAGTATTTT
NA	many	TRBV20-1	14	TRBJ2-1	CSARKTYSYNEQFF	TGCAGTGCTAGAAAAACGTACTCCTACAATGAGCAGTTCTTC
NA	many	TRBV6-5	18	TRBJ2-2	CASSYSGAPGLNTGELFF	TGTGCCAGCAGTTACTCTGGAGCCCCGGGACTTAACACCGGGGAGCTGTTTTTT
TRBD1	NA	TRBV20-1	12	TRBJ1-3	CSARLQGNTIYF	TGCAGTGCTAGATTACAGGGGAACACCATATATTTT
TRBD2	NA	TRBV20-1	12	TRBJ2-7	CSARDGRHEQYF	TGCAGTGCTAGAGACGGGAGGCACGAGCAGTACTTC
NA	many	TRBV30	12	TRBJ2-1	CAWSVLPNEQFF	TGTGCCTGGAGTGTACTACCGAATGAGCAGTTCTTC
NA	many	TRBV19	10	TRBJ1-1	CASTSGEAFF	TGTGCCAGTACCTCAGGGGAAGCTTTCTTT
NA	NA	TRBV29-1	12	TRBJ1-5	CSVGDSNQPQHF	TGCAGCGTTGGGGACAGCAATCAGCCCCAGCATTTT
NA	many	TRBV7-2	15	TRBJ2-2	CASSLVTGNTGELFF	TGTGCCAGCAGCTTAGTGACGGGAAACACCGGGGAGCTGTTTTTT
NA	NA	TRBV15	13	TRBJ2-3	CATSDQGQDTQYF	TGTGCCACCAGCGACCAGGGTCAAGATACGCAGTATTTT
NA	NA	TRBV12-3/TRBV12-4	12	TRBJ2-2	CASQMNTGELFF	TGTGCCAGTCAGATGAACACCGGGGAGCTGTTTTTT
TRBD2	many	TRBV3-1	17	TRBJ2-3	CASSHLPGLADSDTQYF	TGTGCCAGCAGCCATCTACCGGGACTAGCGGATTCAGATACGCAGTATTTT
TRBD1	NA	TRBV20-1	13	TRBJ2-2	CSARGQGDGELFF	TGCAGTGCTAGGGGACAGGGCGATGGGGAGCTGTTTTTT